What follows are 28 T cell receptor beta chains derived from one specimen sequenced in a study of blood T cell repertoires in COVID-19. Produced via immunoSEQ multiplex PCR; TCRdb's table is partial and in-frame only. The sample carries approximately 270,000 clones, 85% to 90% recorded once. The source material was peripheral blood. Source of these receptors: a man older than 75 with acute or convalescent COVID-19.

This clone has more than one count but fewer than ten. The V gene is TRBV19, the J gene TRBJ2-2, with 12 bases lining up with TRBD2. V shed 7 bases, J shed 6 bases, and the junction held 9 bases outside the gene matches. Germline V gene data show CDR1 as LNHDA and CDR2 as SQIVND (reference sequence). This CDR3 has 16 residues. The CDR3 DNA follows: TGTGCCAGTACCCCCCGACTAGCGGGAGCCCCCGGGGAGCTGTTTTTT. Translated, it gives CASTPRLAGAPGELFF.

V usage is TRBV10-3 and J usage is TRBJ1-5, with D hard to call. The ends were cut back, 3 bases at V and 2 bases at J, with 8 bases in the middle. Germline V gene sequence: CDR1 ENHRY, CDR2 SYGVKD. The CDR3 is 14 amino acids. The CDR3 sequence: CAISDERGNQPQHF. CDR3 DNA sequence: TGTGCCATCAGTGATGAGAGGGGCAATCAGCCCCAGCATTTT.

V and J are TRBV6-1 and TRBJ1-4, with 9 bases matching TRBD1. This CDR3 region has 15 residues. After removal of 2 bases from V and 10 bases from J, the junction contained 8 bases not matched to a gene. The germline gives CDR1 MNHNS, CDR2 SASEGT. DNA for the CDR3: TGTGCCAGCAGTGAAAGGTCGAACAGGGGGCGAAAACTGTTTTTT. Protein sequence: CASSERSNRGRKLFF.

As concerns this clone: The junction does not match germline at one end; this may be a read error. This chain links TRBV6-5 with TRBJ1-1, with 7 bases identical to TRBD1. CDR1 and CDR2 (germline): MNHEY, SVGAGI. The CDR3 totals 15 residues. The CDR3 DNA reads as TGTGCCAGCAGTTCCGGGACAGAAGCCGGCACTGTAGCTTTCTTT. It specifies CASSSGTEAGTVAFF.

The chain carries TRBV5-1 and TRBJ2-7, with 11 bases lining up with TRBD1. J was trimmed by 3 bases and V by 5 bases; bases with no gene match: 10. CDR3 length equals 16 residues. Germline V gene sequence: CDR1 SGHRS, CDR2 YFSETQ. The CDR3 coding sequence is TGCGCCAGCAGACAACGGACAGGGGGCGCGATCTACGAGCAGTACTTC. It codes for CASRQRTGGAIYEQYF.

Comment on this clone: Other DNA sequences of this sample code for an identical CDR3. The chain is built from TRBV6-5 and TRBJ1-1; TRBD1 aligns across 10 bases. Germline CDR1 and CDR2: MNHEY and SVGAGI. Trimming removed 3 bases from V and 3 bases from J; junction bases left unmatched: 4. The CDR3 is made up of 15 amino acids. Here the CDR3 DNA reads TGTGCCAGCAGTTATGGGGACAGGGGAGACACTGAAGCTTTCTTT. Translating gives CASSYGDRGDTEAFF.

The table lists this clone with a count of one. The CDR3 bases are TGTGCCAGCAGCTTACAGGGGTTTAGTAATGAAAAACTGTTTTTT. Translated: CASSLQGFSNEKLFF. V and J are TRBV2 and TRBJ1-4; 7 bases agree with TRBD1. CDR1 and CDR2 (germline): SNHLY, FYNNEI. With 6 bases clipped from V and 4 bases from J, the junction kept 8 bases outside the gene matches. The length of the CDR3 is 15 residues.

The CDR3 coding sequence is TGTGCCAGCTCACCTTTCCGGGACAGGGGGACTGAAGCTTTCTTT. As protein: CASSPFRDRGTEAFF. The rearrangement links TRBV18 to TRBJ1-1, with 11 bases aligning to TRBD1. From germline, CDR1 is KGHSH and CDR2 LQKENI. The junction had 5 bases not matched to a gene; V was cut back by 3 bases and J by 5 bases. The CDR3 extends over 15 amino acids.

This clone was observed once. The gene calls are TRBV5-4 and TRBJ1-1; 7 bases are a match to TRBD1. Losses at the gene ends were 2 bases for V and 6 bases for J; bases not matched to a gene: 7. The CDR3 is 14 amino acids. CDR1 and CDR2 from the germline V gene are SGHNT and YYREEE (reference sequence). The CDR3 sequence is CASSLDRVVAEAFF. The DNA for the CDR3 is TGTGCCAGCAGCTTAGACAGGGTCGTCGCTGAAGCTTTCTTT.

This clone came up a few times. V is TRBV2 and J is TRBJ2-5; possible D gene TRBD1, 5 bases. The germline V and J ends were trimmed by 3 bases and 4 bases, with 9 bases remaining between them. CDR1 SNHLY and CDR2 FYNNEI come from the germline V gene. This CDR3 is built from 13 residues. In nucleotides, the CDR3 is TGTGCCAGCAGTGAGTTTAGGGGAGAGACCCAGTACTTC. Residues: CASSEFRGETQYF.

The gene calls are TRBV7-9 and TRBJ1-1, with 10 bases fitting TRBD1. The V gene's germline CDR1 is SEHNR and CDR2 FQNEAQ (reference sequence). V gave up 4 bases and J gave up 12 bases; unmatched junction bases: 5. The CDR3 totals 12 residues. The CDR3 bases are TGTGCCAGCAGCTACCAAGACAGGGGGCCTTTCTTT. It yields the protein CASSYQDRGPFF.

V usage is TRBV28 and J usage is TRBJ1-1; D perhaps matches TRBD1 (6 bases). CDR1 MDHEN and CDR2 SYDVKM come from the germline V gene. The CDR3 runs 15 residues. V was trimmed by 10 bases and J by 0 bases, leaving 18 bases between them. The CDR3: CATRPWTAMNTEAFF. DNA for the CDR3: TGTGCCACCCGACCCTGGACAGCCATGAACACTGAAGCTTTCTTT.

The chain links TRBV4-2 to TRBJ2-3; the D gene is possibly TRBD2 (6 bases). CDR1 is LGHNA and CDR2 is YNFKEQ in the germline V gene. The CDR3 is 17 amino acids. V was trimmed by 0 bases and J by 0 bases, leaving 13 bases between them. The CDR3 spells CASSQDYPSASTDTQYF. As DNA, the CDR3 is TGTGCCAGCAGCCAAGATTATCCTAGCGCCAGCACAGATACGCAGTATTTT.

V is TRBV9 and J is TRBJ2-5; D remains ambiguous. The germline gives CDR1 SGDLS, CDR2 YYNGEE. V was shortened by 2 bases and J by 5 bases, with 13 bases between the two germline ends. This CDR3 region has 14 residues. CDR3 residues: CASSVGTPGETQYF. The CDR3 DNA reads TGTGCCAGCAGCGTGGGTACCCCCGGGGAGACCCAGTACTTC. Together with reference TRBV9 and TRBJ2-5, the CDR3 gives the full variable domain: DSGVTQTPKHLITATGQRVTLRCSPRSGDLSVYWYQQSLDQGLQFLIQYYNGEERAKGNILERFSAQQFPDLHSELNLSSLELGDSALYFCASSVGTPGETQYFGPGTRLLVL.

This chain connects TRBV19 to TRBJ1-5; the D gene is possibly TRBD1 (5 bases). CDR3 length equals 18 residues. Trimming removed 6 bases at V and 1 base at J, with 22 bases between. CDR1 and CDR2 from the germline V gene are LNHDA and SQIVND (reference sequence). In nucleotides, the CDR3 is TGTGCCAGTAGCTCGTATTCTGTTGATGGGGGGAGCAATCAGCCCCAGCATTTT. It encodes CASSSYSVDGGSNQPQHF.

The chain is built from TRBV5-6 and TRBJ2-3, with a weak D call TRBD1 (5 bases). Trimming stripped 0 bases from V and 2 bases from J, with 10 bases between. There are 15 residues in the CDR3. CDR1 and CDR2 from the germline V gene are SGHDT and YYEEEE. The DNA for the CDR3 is TGTGCCAGCAGCTTGGGCAGGGTTATCACAGATACGCAGTATTTT. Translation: CASSLGRVITDTQYF.

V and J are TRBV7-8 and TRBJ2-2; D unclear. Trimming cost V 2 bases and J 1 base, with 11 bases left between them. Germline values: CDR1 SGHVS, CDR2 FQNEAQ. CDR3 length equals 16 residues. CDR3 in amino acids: CASSLLDRGNTGELFF. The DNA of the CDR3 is TGTGCCAGCAGCTTACTGGATCGCGGGAACACCGGGGAGCTGTTTTTT.

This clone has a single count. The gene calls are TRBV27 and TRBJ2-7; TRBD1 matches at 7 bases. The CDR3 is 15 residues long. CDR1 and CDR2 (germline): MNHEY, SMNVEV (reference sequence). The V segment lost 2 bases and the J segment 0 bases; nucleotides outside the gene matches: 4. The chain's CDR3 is CASSLTGDNSYEQYF. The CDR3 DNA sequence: TGTGCCAGCAGTTTAACAGGGGATAACTCCTACGAGCAGTACTTC.

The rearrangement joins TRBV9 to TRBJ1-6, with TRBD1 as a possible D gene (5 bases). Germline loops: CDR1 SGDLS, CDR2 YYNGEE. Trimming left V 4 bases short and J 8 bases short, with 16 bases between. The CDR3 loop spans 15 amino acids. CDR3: CASSPTADRDSPLHF. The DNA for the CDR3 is TGTGCCAGCAGCCCAACGGCTGACAGAGATTCACCCCTCCACTTT.

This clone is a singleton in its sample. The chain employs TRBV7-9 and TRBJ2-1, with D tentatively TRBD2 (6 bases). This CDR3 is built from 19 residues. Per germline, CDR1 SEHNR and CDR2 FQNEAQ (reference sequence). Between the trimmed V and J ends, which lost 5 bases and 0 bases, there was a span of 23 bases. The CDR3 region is CASSTSRGIPRSSYNEQFF. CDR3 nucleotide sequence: TGTGCCAGCAGCACCAGTCGGGGGATTCCCCGAAGCTCCTACAATGAGCAGTTCTTC.

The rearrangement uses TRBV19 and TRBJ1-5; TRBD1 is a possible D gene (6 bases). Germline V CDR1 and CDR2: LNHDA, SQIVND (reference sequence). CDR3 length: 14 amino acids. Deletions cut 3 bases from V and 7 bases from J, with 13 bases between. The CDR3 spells CASSIRGAGQPQHF. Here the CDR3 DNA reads TGTGCCAGTAGTATTCGGGGGGCAGGGCAGCCCCAGCATTTT.

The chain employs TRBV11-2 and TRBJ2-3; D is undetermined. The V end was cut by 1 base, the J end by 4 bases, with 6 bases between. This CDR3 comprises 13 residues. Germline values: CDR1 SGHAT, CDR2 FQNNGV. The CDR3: CASSLVSADTQYF. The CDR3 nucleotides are TGTGCCAGCAGCTTAGTATCCGCAGATACGCAGTATTTT.

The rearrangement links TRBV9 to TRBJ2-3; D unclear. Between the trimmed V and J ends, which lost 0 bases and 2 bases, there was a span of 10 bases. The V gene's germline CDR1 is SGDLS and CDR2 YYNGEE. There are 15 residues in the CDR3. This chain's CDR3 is CASSVGVVLTDTQYF. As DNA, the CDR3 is TGTGCCAGCAGCGTAGGAGTGGTACTCACAGATACGCAGTATTTT.

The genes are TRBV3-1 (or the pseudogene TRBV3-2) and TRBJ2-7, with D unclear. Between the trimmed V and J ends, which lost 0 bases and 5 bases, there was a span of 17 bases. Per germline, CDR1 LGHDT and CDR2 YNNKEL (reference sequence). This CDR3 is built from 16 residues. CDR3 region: CASSQDLIQAPDEQYF. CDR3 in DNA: TGTGCCAGCAGCCAAGATTTGATCCAGGCCCCGGACGAGCAGTACTTC.

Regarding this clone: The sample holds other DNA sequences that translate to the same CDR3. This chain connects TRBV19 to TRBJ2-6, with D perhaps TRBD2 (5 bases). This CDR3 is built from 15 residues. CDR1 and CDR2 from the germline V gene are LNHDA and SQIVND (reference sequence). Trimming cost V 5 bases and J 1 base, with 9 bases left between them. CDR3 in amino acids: CASSPGGSGANVLTF. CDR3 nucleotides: TGTGCCAGTAGTCCTGGCGGGTCTGGGGCCAACGTCCTGACTTTC.

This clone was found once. CDR3 region: CASSYPPLLAGSYNEQFF. The DNA for the CDR3 is TGTGCCAGCAGTTACCCCCCCCTACTAGCGGGGTCCTACAATGAGCAGTTCTTC. The V call is TRBV6-2 or TRBV6-3, the J call TRBJ2-1, with 10 bases matching TRBD2. The germline V gene has CDR1 MNHEY and CDR2 SVGEGT. This CDR3 contains 18 residues. Trimming removed 2 bases from V and 1 base from J; junction bases left unmatched: 8.

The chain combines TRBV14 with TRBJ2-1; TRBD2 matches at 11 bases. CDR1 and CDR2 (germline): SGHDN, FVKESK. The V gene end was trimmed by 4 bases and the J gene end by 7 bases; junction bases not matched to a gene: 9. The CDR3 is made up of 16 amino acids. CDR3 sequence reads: CASSLIAGGPRNEQFF. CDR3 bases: TGTGCCAGCAGCCTAATAGCGGGAGGGCCTCGTAATGAGCAGTTCTTC.

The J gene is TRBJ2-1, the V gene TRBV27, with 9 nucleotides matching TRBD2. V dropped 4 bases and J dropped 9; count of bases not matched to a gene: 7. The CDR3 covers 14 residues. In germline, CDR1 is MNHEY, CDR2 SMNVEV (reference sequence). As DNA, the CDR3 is TGTGCCAGCAGTTCATCTAGTAGCGGGAGTGAGCAGTTCTTC. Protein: CASSSSSSGSEQFF.